This T cell receptor (beta chain) was recorded in a study of CD8 T cells in ankylosing spondylitis. The TCR beta libraries were generated through quantitative 5'-RACE incorporating molecular barcodes. TCRdb fed the 5' RACE reads into MiXCR, producing one record per CDR3 protein. The sample includes about 460,000 distinct CDR3 sequences, about 5% of them seen just once. Overall study results and limits: The authors found the disease-linked clones to be CD8+ and relatively rare in peripheral blood. In synovial fluid and blood from reactive arthritis, some motif variants were previously reported. About eight highly homologous variants made up a TCR beta motif that seemed to typify ankylosing spondylitis blood. Disease-associated clones were reportedly significantly overrepresented in matched ankylosing spondylitis synovial fluid.

A remark on this clonotype: No antigen is known for it.

The CDR3 contains 15 residues. The germline V gene has CDR1 LGHNT and CDR2 FRNRAP. J gave up 7 bases and V 6 bases, and 10 bases lay outside the gene matches. The origin of this receptor is a male donor with ankylosing spondylitis. Sequencing used blood, either unsorted or a sorted T cell fraction (not recorded which). The genes are TRBV12-5 and TRBJ2-4; 9 positions match TRBD1. The CDR3 here is CASGRNTGTGNIQYF. The DNA for the CDR3 is TGTGCTAGTGGCCGAAACACCGGGACAGGGAACATTCAGTACTTC.